These T cell receptor beta chains were read from a single sample in a study of CD8+CD57+ T cells in acquired aplastic anemia. TCRdb passed the reads through MiXCR, listing each CDR3 protein once. The sample lists about 160,000 distinct CDR3 sequences; 71% were seen once. Sequenced material: sorted CD4+, CD8+, or CD8+CD57+ T cells (not recorded which) from PBMCs. These receptors were collected from a human donor with aplastic anemia. Both conserved end residues are part of each CDR3. D genes are given only for firm matches. Size is omitted from some rows. Given values are once, few, many or a class for expanded clones.

V gene: TRBV19
clone size: NA
D gene: NA
CDR3 length: 15
J gene: TRBJ2-2
CDR3 DNA: TGTGCCAGTACCACACCGGGGGCGAACACCGGGGAGCTGTTTTTT
CDR3 protein: CASTTPGANTGELFF

V gene: TRBV24-1
clone size: NA
D gene: NA
CDR3 length: 13
J gene: TRBJ1-4
CDR3 DNA: TGTGCCACCAGTGTTCACGGGAGGGGAAAACTGTTTTTT
CDR3 protein: CATSVHGRGKLFF

V gene: TRBV2
clone size: NA
D gene: TRBD2
CDR3 length: 16
J gene: TRBJ2-1
CDR3 DNA: TGTGCCAGCAGTGAAGTCGGGACTAGCGGGTTCAATGAGCAGTTCTTC
CDR3 protein: CASSEVGTSGFNEQFF

V gene: TRBV7-9
clone size: NA
D gene: NA
CDR3 length: 14
J gene: TRBJ2-1
CDR3 DNA: TGTGCCAGCAGTTCGGCCGGGGGGCACAATGAGCAGTTCTTC
CDR3 protein: CASSSAGGHNEQFF

V gene: TRBV9
clone size: NA
D gene: TRBD1
CDR3 length: 14
J gene: TRBJ1-5
CDR3 DNA: TGTGCCAGCAGCGCACAGGGGGGGGGTCAGCCCCAGCATTTT
CDR3 protein: CASSAQGGGQPQHF

V gene: TRBV24-1
clone size: once
D gene: TRBD2
CDR3 length: 17
J gene: TRBJ2-1
CDR3 DNA: TGTGCCACCAGTGATTTTCCTTTAGCGGGAGGCTACAATGAGCAGTTCTTC
CDR3 protein: CATSDFPLAGGYNEQFF

V gene: TRBV19
clone size: NA
D gene: NA
CDR3 length: 15
J gene: TRBJ1-5
CDR3 DNA: TGTGCCAGTAGCTCCAACGGGGGCGCGGGGCAGCCCCAGCATTTT
CDR3 protein: CASSSNGGAGQPQHF

V gene: TRBV6-6
clone size: NA
D gene: NA
CDR3 length: 14
J gene: TRBJ2-7
CDR3 DNA: TGTGCCAGCAGTTCATCGACGGCCACCTACGAGCAGTACTTC
CDR3 protein: CASSSSTATYEQYF

V gene: TRBV20-1
clone size: NA
D gene: NA
CDR3 length: 14
J gene: TRBJ2-7
CDR3 DNA: TGCAGTGCTACCCGCGGCCAGACTAGGCACGAGCAGTACTTC
CDR3 protein: CSATRGQTRHEQYF

V gene: TRBV10-3
clone size: NA
D gene: NA
CDR3 length: 13
J gene: TRBJ1-5
CDR3 DNA: TGTGCCATCAGTGAAGGGGAAATTCAGCCCCAGCATTTT
CDR3 protein: CAISEGEIQPQHF

V gene: TRBV7-9
clone size: NA
D gene: NA
CDR3 length: 13
J gene: TRBJ2-5
CDR3 DNA: TGTGCCAGCAGCTTAGGGCTAGATGGGACCCAGTACTTC
CDR3 protein: CASSLGLDGTQYF

V gene: TRBV7-9
clone size: NA
D gene: NA
CDR3 length: 14
J gene: TRBJ2-1
CDR3 DNA: TGTGCCAGCAGTGCCGGGAGCCTCTCCCATGAGCAGTTCTTC
CDR3 protein: CASSAGSLSHEQFF

V gene: TRBV5-1
clone size: NA
D gene: NA
CDR3 length: 14
J gene: TRBJ2-7
CDR3 DNA: TGCGCCAGCAGCCCGGATCCCGCTACGAGGGGGCAGTACTTC
CDR3 protein: CASSPDPATRGQYF

V gene: TRBV6-1
clone size: many
D gene: NA
CDR3 length: 15
J gene: TRBJ2-7
CDR3 DNA: TGTGCCAGCAGTCCCCGGACGGATGGCTCCTACGAGCAGTACTTC
CDR3 protein: CASSPRTDGSYEQYF

V gene: TRBV29-1
clone size: NA
D gene: NA
CDR3 length: 13
J gene: TRBJ2-1
CDR3 DNA: TGCAGCGTTGAAGATCCTTGGGGAAATGAGCAGTTCTTC
CDR3 protein: CSVEDPWGNEQFF

V gene: TRBV15
clone size: NA
D gene: NA
CDR3 length: 14
J gene: TRBJ1-6
CDR3 DNA: TGTGCCACCAGCAGGGGGACCAGGAGTTCACCCCTCCACTTT
CDR3 protein: CATSRGTRSSPLHF

V gene: TRBV6-4
clone size: NA
D gene: TRBD2
CDR3 length: 16
J gene: TRBJ2-3
CDR3 DNA: TGTGCCAGCAGTGACTCGCCTAGCGGGAGCACAGATACGCAGTATTTT
CDR3 protein: CASSDSPSGSTDTQYF

V gene: TRBV9
clone size: NA
D gene: NA
CDR3 length: 14
J gene: TRBJ2-1
CDR3 DNA: TGTGCCAGCAGTAACGTCGGGTTACGGGATGAGCAGTTCTTC
CDR3 protein: CASSNVGLRDEQFF

V gene: TRBV10-2
clone size: NA
D gene: NA
CDR3 length: 16
J gene: TRBJ1-1
CDR3 DNA: TGCGCCAGCAGCCCAGGGGCGAGAGACACGAACACTGAAGCTTTCTTT
CDR3 protein: CASSPGARDTNTEAFF

V gene: TRBV10-1
clone size: once
D gene: NA
CDR3 length: 16
J gene: TRBJ1-2
CDR3 DNA: TGCGCCAGCAGTGTAGCAGGGGCCGTAGGGGATTTCGGCTACACCTTC
CDR3 protein: CASSVAGAVGDFGYTF

V gene: TRBV11-3
clone size: NA
D gene: NA
CDR3 length: 13
J gene: TRBJ2-5
CDR3 DNA: TGTGCCAGCAGCTTATGGTCCGCAGGGACCCAGTACTTC
CDR3 protein: CASSLWSAGTQYF

V gene: TRBV19
clone size: many
D gene: NA
CDR3 length: 14
J gene: TRBJ2-1
CDR3 DNA: TGTGCCAGTACCGTCGGGAGCTCCTACAATGAGCAGTTCTTC
CDR3 protein: CASTVGSSYNEQFF

V gene: TRBV10-3
clone size: once
D gene: TRBD1
CDR3 length: 16
J gene: TRBJ2-2
CDR3 DNA: TGTGCCATCAGTGACCTGGGACAGCCTGTCACCGGGGAGCTGTTTTTT
CDR3 protein: CAISDLGQPVTGELFF

V gene: TRBV7-2
clone size: NA
D gene: NA
CDR3 length: 16
J gene: TRBJ1-5
CDR3 DNA: TGTGCCAGCAGCTTAGACCCCAACAGGGCGAAGGGGCCCCAGCATTTT
CDR3 protein: CASSLDPNRAKGPQHF

V gene: TRBV20-1
clone size: NA
D gene: NA
CDR3 length: 14
J gene: TRBJ1-1
CDR3 DNA: TGCAGTGCTAGAAACGCACAGGGTTTGCCTGAAGCTTTCTTT
CDR3 protein: CSARNAQGLPEAFF